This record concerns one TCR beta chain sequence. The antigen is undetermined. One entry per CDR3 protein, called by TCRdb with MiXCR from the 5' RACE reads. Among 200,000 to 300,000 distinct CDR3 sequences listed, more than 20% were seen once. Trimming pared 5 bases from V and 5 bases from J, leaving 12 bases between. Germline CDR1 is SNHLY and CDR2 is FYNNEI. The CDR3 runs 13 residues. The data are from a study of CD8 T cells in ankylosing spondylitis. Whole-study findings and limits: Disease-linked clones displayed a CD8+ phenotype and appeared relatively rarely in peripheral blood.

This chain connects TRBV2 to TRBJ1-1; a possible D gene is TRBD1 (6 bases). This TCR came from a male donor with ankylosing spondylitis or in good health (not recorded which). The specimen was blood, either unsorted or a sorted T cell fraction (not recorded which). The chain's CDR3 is CASSRTEGTEAFF. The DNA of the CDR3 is TGTGCCAGCAGTCGGACAGAAGGAACTGAAGCTTTCTTT.